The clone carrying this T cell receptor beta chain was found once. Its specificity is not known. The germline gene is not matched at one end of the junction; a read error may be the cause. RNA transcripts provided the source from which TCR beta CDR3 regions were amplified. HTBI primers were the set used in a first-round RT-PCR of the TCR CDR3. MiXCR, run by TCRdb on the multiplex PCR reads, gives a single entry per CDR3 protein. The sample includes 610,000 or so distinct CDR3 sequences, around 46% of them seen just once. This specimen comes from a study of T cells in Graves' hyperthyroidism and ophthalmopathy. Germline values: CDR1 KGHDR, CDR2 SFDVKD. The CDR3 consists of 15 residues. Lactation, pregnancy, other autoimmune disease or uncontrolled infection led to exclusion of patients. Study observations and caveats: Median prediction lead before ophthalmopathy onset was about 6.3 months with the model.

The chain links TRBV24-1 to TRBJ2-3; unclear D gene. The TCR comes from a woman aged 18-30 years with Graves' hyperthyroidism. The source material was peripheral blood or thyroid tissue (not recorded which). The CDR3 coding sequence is TGTGCCAGCAGTGACCAATACGGGAGCACAGATACGCAGTATTTT. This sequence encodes CASSDQYGSTDTQYF.